The TCR beta chain described here comes from a study of cytomegalovirus exposure and HLA in healthy donors. About the study: An earlier analysis identified some 110 million unique TCR beta sequences in about 179 million T cells.

The CDR3 contains 15 residues. The V and J ends lost 0 bases and 11 bases respectively, with 17 bases between them. Germline lookup yields CDR1 MGHRA and CDR2 YSYEKL. With 60 Vbeta and 13 Jbeta primers, the PCR was carried out. The method was immunoSEQ multiplex PCR; TCRdb's version includes in-frame clones alone and lacks a portion of them. This table holds about 190,000 clones, about four fifths found once. There are a few counts of this clone. The receptor comes from a man aged 18-30 years in good health and CMV-seronegative. Sequencing was carried out using PBMCs. The V call is TRBV4-1, the J call TRBJ1-5, with D possibly TRBD1 on 5 matching bases. The CDR3 sequence is CASSQDNGGGGAQHF. The CDR3 DNA sequence: TGCGCCAGCAGCCAAGATAACGGGGGGGGTGGCGCCCAGCATTTT.